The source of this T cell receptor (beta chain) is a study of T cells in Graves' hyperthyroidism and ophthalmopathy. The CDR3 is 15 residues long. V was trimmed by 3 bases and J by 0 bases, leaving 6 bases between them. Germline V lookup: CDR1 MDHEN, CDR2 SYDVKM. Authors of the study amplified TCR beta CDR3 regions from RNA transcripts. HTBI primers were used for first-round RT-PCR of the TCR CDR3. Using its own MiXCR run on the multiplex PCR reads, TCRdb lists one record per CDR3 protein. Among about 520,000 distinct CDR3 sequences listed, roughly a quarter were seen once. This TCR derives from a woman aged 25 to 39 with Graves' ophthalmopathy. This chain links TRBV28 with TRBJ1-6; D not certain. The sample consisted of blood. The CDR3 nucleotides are TGTGCCAGCAGTTTCTTCAGCTCCTATAATTCACCCCTCCACTTT. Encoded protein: CASSFFSSYNSPLHF.